The present T cell receptor beta chain was sequenced within a study of post-analysis software for immune sequencing data. Overall study results and limits: Patients had higher frequencies than controls of about five TRBV segments, including TRBV5-6, TRBV5-1 and TRBV20-1.

As to this clonotype: Its antigen remains unidentified.

Losses at the gene ends were 7 bases for V and 7 bases for J; bases not matched to a gene: 2. The CDR3 has 13 amino acids. Germline lookup yields CDR1 SQVTM and CDR2 ANQGSEA. The TCR beta cDNA libraries carried unique molecular identifiers. TCRdb reprocessed the PCR reads with MiXCR, giving one entry per CDR3 protein. Of hundreds of thousands of distinct CDR3 sequences listed, approximately 60% are singletons. This receptor was identified in a girl aged 2-15 years with multiple sclerosis. Sequenced: blood. The genes are TRBV29-1 and TRBJ2-1; 15 bases agree with TRBD2. DNA for the CDR3: TGCAGCGCAGGGACTAGCGGGAGGAATGAGCAGTTCTTC. Its translation is CSAGTSGRNEQFF.